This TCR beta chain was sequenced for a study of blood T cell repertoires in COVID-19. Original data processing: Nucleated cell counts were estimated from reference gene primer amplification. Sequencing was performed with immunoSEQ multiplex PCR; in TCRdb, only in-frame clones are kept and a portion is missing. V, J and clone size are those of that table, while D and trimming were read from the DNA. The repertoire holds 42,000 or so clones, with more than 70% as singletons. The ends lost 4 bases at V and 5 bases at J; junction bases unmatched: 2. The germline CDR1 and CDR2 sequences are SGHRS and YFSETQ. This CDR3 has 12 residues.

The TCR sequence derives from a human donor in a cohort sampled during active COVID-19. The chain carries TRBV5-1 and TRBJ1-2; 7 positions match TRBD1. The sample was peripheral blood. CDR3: CASSMTGYGYTF. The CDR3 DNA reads TGCGCCAGCAGCATGACAGGGTATGGCTACACCTTC.